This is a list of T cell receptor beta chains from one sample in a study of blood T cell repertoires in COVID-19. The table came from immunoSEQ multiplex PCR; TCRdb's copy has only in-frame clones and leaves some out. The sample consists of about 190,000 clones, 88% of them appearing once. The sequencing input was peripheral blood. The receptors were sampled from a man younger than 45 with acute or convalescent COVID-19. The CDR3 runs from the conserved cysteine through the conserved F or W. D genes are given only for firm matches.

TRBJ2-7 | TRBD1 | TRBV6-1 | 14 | TGTGCCAGCGGCACTACCAGGGGGTTTTACGAGCAGTACTTC | CASGTTRGFYEQYF
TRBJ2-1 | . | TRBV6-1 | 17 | TGTGCCAGCAGTGAAGCTCCTAGGGGGGGGGTAAGGAATGAGCAGTTCTTC | CASSEAPRGGVRNEQFF
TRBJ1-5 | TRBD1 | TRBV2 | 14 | TGTGCCACCTCCCAGGACAGGGGCAATCAGCCCCAGCATTTT | CATSQDRGNQPQHF
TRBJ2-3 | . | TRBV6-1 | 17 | TGTGCCAGCAGTGAGGCGAACCATTGGACTAGCACAGATACGCAGTATTTT | CASSEANHWTSTDTQYF
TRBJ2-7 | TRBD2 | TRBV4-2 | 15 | TGTGCCAGCACCCCAAGAGCGGGGGGCCCCTACGAGCAGTACTTC | CASTPRAGGPYEQYF
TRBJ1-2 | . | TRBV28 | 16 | TGTGCCAGCAGTTTAGAGGGCCCAGGACAGATGTATGGCTACACCTTC | CASSLEGPGQMYGYTF
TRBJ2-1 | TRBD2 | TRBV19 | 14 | TGTGCCAGTAGTATCGGGGGGGGATACAATGAGCAGTTCTTC | CASSIGGGYNEQFF
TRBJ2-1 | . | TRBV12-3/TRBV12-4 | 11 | TGTGCCAGCAGTTTAATAGATGAGCAGTTCTTC | CASSLIDEQFF
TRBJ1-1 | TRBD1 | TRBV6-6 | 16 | TGTGCCAGCAGATCAGGACAGGGGGACCTGAACACTGAAGCTTTCTTT | CASRSGQGDLNTEAFF
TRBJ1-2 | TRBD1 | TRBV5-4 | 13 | TGTGCCAGCAGCTCCGCAGGGGGCTATGGCTACACCTTC | CASSSAGGYGYTF
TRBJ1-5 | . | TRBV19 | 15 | TGTGCCAGTAGTATTCTCGCGCCCGGCAATCAGCCCCAGCATTTT | CASSILAPGNQPQHF
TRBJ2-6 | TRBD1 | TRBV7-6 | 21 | TGTGCCAGCAGCTTAGCGCTGAGAGACAGGGGATCCCTCTCTGGGGCCAACGTCCTGACTTTC | CASSLALRDRGSLSGANVLTF